This passage covers 29 T cell receptor beta chains from one sample sequenced in a study of blood T cell repertoires in COVID-19. Sequencing was performed with immunoSEQ multiplex PCR; in TCRdb, only in-frame clones are kept and a portion is missing. Of over 200,000 clones in the sample, 87% were seen once. The sample comprised peripheral blood. These receptors were collected from a woman aged 50 to 65 with acute or convalescent COVID-19.

This chain links TRBV9 with TRBJ2-4, with 7 bases matching TRBD2. The CDR3 sequence is 17 residues long. V was clipped by 0 bases and J by 2 bases; unmatched bases: 8. Germline V gene data show CDR1 as SGDLS and CDR2 as YYNGEE. The DNA for the CDR3 is TGTGCCAGCAGCGTAGAGGGAGGGCCCTCATCCAAAAACATTCAGTACTTC. Translating gives CASSVEGGPSSKNIQYF.

The V and J genes are TRBV5-1 and TRBJ1-6; D is unclear. This CDR3 spans 13 amino acids. Germline assignment: CDR1 SGHRS and CDR2 YFSETQ. The germline V and J ends were trimmed by 6 bases and 2 bases, with 6 bases remaining between them. CDR3 sequence (DNA): TGCGCCAGCACGCGAGCCTATAATTCACCCCTCCACTTT. It codes for CASTRAYNSPLHF. The full variable domain, its missing parts supplied by reference TRBV5-1 and TRBJ1-6, is KAGVTQTPRYLIKTRGQQVTLSCSPISGHRSVSWYQQTPGQGLQFLFEYFSETQRNKGNFPGRFSGRQFSNSRSEMNVSTLELGDSALYLCASTRAYNSPLHFGNGTRLTVT.

The chain is built from TRBV18 and TRBJ2-7; TRBD1 aligns across 8 bases. The CDR3 sequence is 15 residues long. V was clipped by 6 bases and J by 3 bases; unmatched bases: 10. Per germline, CDR1 KGHSH and CDR2 LQKENI. This CDR3 is CASSARQGLLYEQYF. The CDR3 region has the DNA TGTGCCAGCTCGGCAAGACAGGGGTTACTCTACGAGCAGTACTTC.

CDR3 amino acids: CASSPGLAEGTGELFF. CDR3 sequence (DNA): TGTGCCAGCAGCCCGGGACTAGCGGAGGGGACCGGGGAGCTGTTTTTT. This chain connects TRBV13 to TRBJ2-2; the match to TRBD2 covers 11 bases. Unmatched junction bases numbered 7, after V lost 5 bases and J lost 5 bases. Germline assignment: CDR1 PRHDT and CDR2 FYEKMQ (reference sequence). This CDR3 has 16 residues.

This chain connects TRBV10-1 to TRBJ2-3; 7 bases match TRBD2. The CDR3 is 13 amino acids. Germline CDR1 WNHNN, CDR2 SYGVQD (reference sequence). V was clipped by 7 bases and J by 0 bases; unmatched bases: 1. The CDR3 region is CASTRESTDTQYF. In DNA form, the CDR3 reads TGCGCCAGCACGCGGGAGAGCACAGATACGCAGTATTTT.

The chain is built from TRBV3-1 (or the pseudogene TRBV3-2) and TRBJ2-3, with TRBD2 matching 7 bases. V trimming: 4 bases; J trimming: 4 bases; junction bases outside the gene matches: 8. Germline V gene lookup returns CDR1 LGHDT and CDR2 YNNKEL (reference sequence). CDR3 length: 15 amino acids. The DNA for the CDR3 is TGTGCCAGCAGCCGACTGGCGGGAGCGTCAGATACGCAGTATTTT. It encodes CASSRLAGASDTQYF.

The rearrangement uses TRBV28 and TRBJ1-2; D uncertain. This CDR3 comprises 13 residues. V lost 4 bases, J lost 6 bases, and 12 bases lay in between. Per germline, CDR1 MDHEN and CDR2 SYDVKM. The CDR3 DNA follows: TGTGCCAGCAGTTGGGCTCTCACCCATGGCTACACCTTC. This translates into CASSWALTHGYTF.

V usage is TRBV28 and J usage is TRBJ1-4; no reliable D call. This CDR3 is 16 amino acids long. Per germline, CDR1 MDHEN and CDR2 SYDVKM. V lost 3 bases and J lost 0, with 11 bases in between. CDR3 sequence (DNA): TGTGCCAGCAGTTTTCTTCGGTATGCAACTAATGAAAAACTGTTTTTT. It codes for CASSFLRYATNEKLFF.

The chain joins TRBV27 to TRBJ1-1; 8 bases map to TRBD1. The CDR3 consists of 14 residues. Losses at the gene ends were 5 bases for V and 6 bases for J; bases not matched to a gene: 8. Germline CDR1 reads MNHEY; CDR2 reads SMNVEV (reference sequence). CDR3 sequence: CASSLGQGSPEAFF. CDR3 bases: TGTGCCAGCAGTCTCGGACAGGGATCTCCTGAAGCTTTCTTT.

This clone has at least ten counts. Relative to the germline gene, one junction end is altered; a read error may explain this. The rearrangement uses TRBV10-1 and TRBJ2-3; 7 bases map to TRBD2. The CDR3 contains 14 residues. Germline V gene lookup returns CDR1 WNHNN and CDR2 SYGVQD (reference sequence). The CDR3 reads CKPRGEPKTDTQYF. CDR3 nucleotide sequence: TGTAAACCCCGGGGGGAGCCGAAGACAGATACGCAGTATTTT.

The chain uses TRBV7-3 and TRBJ2-1, with D possibly TRBD2 on 5 matching bases. The V and J ends lost 5 bases and 9 bases respectively, with 17 bases between them. CDR3 length equals 14 residues. Per the germline V gene, CDR1 is SGHTA and CDR2 is FQGTGA. Written as DNA, the CDR3 is TGTGCCAGCAGCCCCGGGTCGGGGAACCCTGAGCAGTTCTTC. This sequence encodes CASSPGSGNPEQFF.

This clone has more than one count but fewer than ten. The CDR3 DNA sequence: TGTGCCAGCAGCCTCTCTGGCTACACCTTC. This sequence encodes CASSLSGYTF. The gene calls are TRBV28 and TRBJ1-2, with D unclear. Trimming cost V 6 bases and J 7 bases, with 6 bases left between them. Germline V gives CDR1 MDHEN, CDR2 SYDVKM. The CDR3 length is 10 residues.

This clone was seen only once. This chain links TRBV4-3 with TRBJ2-3, with TRBD1 matching over 7 bases. Germline assignment: CDR1 LGHNA and CDR2 YSLEER. V shed 0 bases and J 6 bases; nucleotides not matched to a gene: 15. This CDR3 has 18 residues. DNA for the CDR3: TGCGCCAGCAGCCAAGATCCCCCCGGGACAGAGTACCTCGATACGCAGTATTTT. Its protein product is CASSQDPPGTEYLDTQYF.

The chain links TRBV19 to TRBJ1-5; D remains ambiguous. Per germline, CDR1 LNHDA and CDR2 SQIVND (reference sequence). V lost 7 bases, J lost 0 bases, and 13 bases lay in between. The CDR3 is 15 amino acids. CDR3: CASTVRVYSNQPQHF. For the CDR3, the DNA is TGTGCCAGTACCGTGCGAGTTTATAGCAATCAGCCCCAGCATTTT.

This chain connects TRBV19 to TRBJ2-7; D perhaps matches TRBD1 (8 bases). This CDR3 spans 16 amino acids. Deletions cut 3 bases from V and 3 bases from J, with 18 bases between. CDR1 and CDR2 (germline): LNHDA, SQIVND (reference sequence). CDR3: CASSMGGTGGDYEQYF. CDR3 bases: TGTGCCAGTAGTATGGGCGGAACAGGGGGGGACTACGAGCAGTACTTC.

This sequence joins TRBV28 and TRBJ2-3, with 10 nucleotides matching TRBD1. CDR1 is MDHEN, CDR2 SYDVKM, per germline. V shed 6 bases and J 0 bases; nucleotides not matched to a gene: 6. CDR3 length equals 16 residues. The CDR3 sequence is CASSRQGALSTDTQYF. CDR3 DNA: TGTGCCAGCAGCAGACAGGGGGCTTTAAGCACAGATACGCAGTATTTT.

The chain joins TRBV10-3 to TRBJ2-1; possible D gene TRBD1, 5 bases. Trimming stripped 0 bases from V and 4 bases from J, with 7 bases between. Germline-derived CDR1 and CDR2 are ENHRY and SYGVKD. The CDR3 contains 14 residues. CDR3 sequence (DNA): TGTGCCATCAGTGAGTCGACAGAGTACAATGAGCAGTTCTTC. Its protein is CAISESTEYNEQFF.

This chain joins TRBV2 and TRBJ1-4, with D possibly TRBD1 on 6 matching bases. Germline V gene sequence: CDR1 SNHLY, CDR2 FYNNEI. The CDR3 has 16 residues. Trimming stripped 3 bases from V and 7 bases from J, with 18 bases between. The DNA of the CDR3 is TGTGCCAGCAGTGAGATTACGACAGGATTAAGTGAAAAACTGTTTTTT. This gives the protein CASSEITTGLSEKLFF.

The V and J genes are TRBV28 and TRBJ1-4, with 7 bases lining up with TRBD1. Per germline, CDR1 MDHEN and CDR2 SYDVKM. This CDR3 contains 15 residues. With V trimmed by 7 bases and J by 0 bases, 5 bases remained unmatched. Here the CDR3 reads CASIPGTATNEKLFF. DNA of the CDR3: TGTGCCAGCATCCCAGGGACAGCAACTAATGAAAAACTGTTTTTT.

This clone came up a few times. V and J are TRBV2 and TRBJ1-1, with 7 bases identical to TRBD1. V lost 7 bases to trimming and J lost 7 bases; unmatched junction nucleotides: 12. The CDR3 is 14 residues long. From germline, CDR1 is SNHLY and CDR2 FYNNEI. CDR3 sequence reads: CASNTDREDNEAFF. The CDR3 DNA follows: TGTGCCAGCAATACTGACAGGGAAGATAATGAAGCTTTCTTT. The full variable domain, completed using reference TRBV2 and TRBJ1-1, is EPEVTQTPSHQVTQMGQEVILRCVPISNHLYFYWYRQILGQKVEFLVSFYNNEISEKSEIFDDQFSVERPDGSNFTLKIRSTKLEDSAMYFCASNTDREDNEAFFGQGTRLTVV.

V gene TRBV19 combines with J gene TRBJ2-4, with TRBD1 as a possible D gene (6 bases). Germline CDR1 and CDR2: LNHDA and SQIVND (reference sequence). This CDR3 contains 14 residues. V shed 3 bases and J shed 1 base, with 7 bases lying between them. The CDR3 region has the DNA TGTGCCAGTAGTATCGACAGGGCCAAAAACATTCAGTACTTC. Translation gives CASSIDRAKNIQYF.

The gene calls are TRBV4-1 and TRBJ1-5; D unresolved. Trimming shortened V by 0 bases and J by 5 bases, and 14 bases separated the two germline ends. The CDR3 covers 16 residues. The V gene's germline CDR1 is MGHRA and CDR2 YSYEKL. The CDR3 is CASSQDLAGSHQPQHF. In DNA form, the CDR3 reads TGCGCCAGCAGCCAAGATTTGGCCGGGTCCCATCAGCCCCAGCATTTT.

The rearrangement joins TRBV7-8 to TRBJ2-4; 9 positions agree with TRBD1. The germline gives CDR1 SGHVS, CDR2 FQNEAQ. Trimming removed 5 bases from V and 0 bases from J; junction bases left unmatched: 8. The CDR3 loop spans 17 amino acids. The CDR3 sequence: CASSQDRGEVAKNIQYF. DNA of the CDR3: TGTGCCAGCAGCCAAGACAGGGGGGAGGTAGCCAAAAACATTCAGTACTTC. Variable domain in full (rest from reference TRBV7-8 and TRBJ2-4): GAGVSQSPRYKVAKRGQDVALRCDPISGHVSLFWYQQALGQGPEFLTYFQNEAQLDKSGLPSDRFFAERPEGSVSTLKIQRTQQEDSAVYLCASSQDRGEVAKNIQYFGAGTRLSVL.

The rearrangement joins TRBV6-1 to TRBJ2-7; possibly TRBD2 for D (6 bases). Germline CDR1 and CDR2: MNHNS and SASEGT. V lost 8 bases, J lost 3 bases, and 17 bases lay in between. The CDR3 runs 14 residues. Here the CDR3 DNA reads TGTGCCAGCGAGGGCTCCGGGAGCCTCTACGAGCAGTACTTC. Encoded protein: CASEGSGSLYEQYF.

The CDR3 coding sequence is TGTGCCAGCAGCCAAAGAGGCGGCTACACCTTC. It yields the protein CASSQRGGYTF. This rearrangement joins TRBV9 to TRBJ1-2, with D hard to call. The V end was cut by 4 bases, the J end by 8 bases, with 9 bases between. Germline V gene sequence: CDR1 SGDLS, CDR2 YYNGEE. The CDR3 loop spans 11 amino acids.

This clone was observed once. The chain uses TRBV5-1 and TRBJ1-4; TRBD1 is a possible D gene (6 bases). Germline V gives CDR1 SGHRS, CDR2 YFSETQ. This CDR3 contains 14 residues. Trimming left V 9 bases short and J 3 bases short, with 15 bases between. As DNA, the CDR3 is TGCGCCACCGGGCTCGGGACACCTAATGAAAAACTGTTTTTT. This gives the protein CATGLGTPNEKLFF. Looking up the rest from reference TRBV5-1 and TRBJ1-4 gives the full variable domain: KAGVTQTPRYLIKTRGQQVTLSCSPISGHRSVSWYQQTPGQGLQFLFEYFSETQRNKGNFPGRFSGRQFSNSRSEMNVSTLELGDSALYLCATGLGTPNEKLFFGSGTQLSVL.

The rearrangement joins TRBV19 to TRBJ2-7, with D possibly being TRBD1 (6 bases). V lost 3 bases and J lost 2, with 11 bases in between. Germline CDR1 is LNHDA and CDR2 is SQIVND (reference sequence). This CDR3 has 14 residues. CDR3 amino acids: CASSIDGQTYEQYF. CDR3 DNA sequence: TGTGCCAGTAGTATTGACGGACAGACCTACGAGCAGTACTTC.

The DNA of the CDR3 is TGTGCCAGCAGCGCCACCGGGACTCAAGAGACCCAGTACTTC. This codes for CASSATGTQETQYF. This chain joins TRBV9 and TRBJ2-5; perhaps TRBD2 as D (6 bases). The CDR3 spans 14 residues. V dropped 3 bases and J dropped 2 bases, with 11 bases sitting between them. Germline values: CDR1 SGDLS, CDR2 YYNGEE. Together with reference TRBV9 and TRBJ2-5, the CDR3 gives the full variable domain: DSGVTQTPKHLITATGQRVTLRCSPRSGDLSVYWYQQSLDQGLQFLIQYYNGEERAKGNILERFSAQQFPDLHSELNLSSLELGDSALYFCASSATGTQETQYFGPGTRLLVL.

This chain joins TRBV27 and TRBJ2-2, with TRBD1 as a possible D gene (6 bases). The ends were cut back, 5 bases at V and 3 bases at J, with 16 bases in the middle. The V gene's germline CDR1 is MNHEY and CDR2 SMNVEV (reference sequence). This CDR3 region has 16 residues. The DNA of the CDR3 is TGTGCCAGCAGTACCCCACAGGGCCGGCACACCGGGGAGCTGTTTTTT. Translation gives CASSTPQGRHTGELFF.